This T cell receptor (beta chain) emerged from a study of regulatory T cells in long-lasting Graves disease. Overall study context: Positivity for TSH receptor antibodies plus over 5 years of antithyroid drugs meant persistent Graves' disease.

The CDR3 contains 14 residues. Per germline, CDR1 MDHEN and CDR2 SYDVKM. The V and J ends lost 8 bases and 7 bases respectively, with 20 bases between them. A remark on this clonotype: This may be a read error: a much more frequent sequence differs by one nucleotide.

The authors built TCR beta libraries using iRepertoire HTBI primers and Arm-PCR of CDR3 regions. MiXCR, run by TCRdb on the multiplex PCR reads, gives a single entry per CDR3 protein. The sample includes hundreds of thousands of distinct CDR3 sequences, about 32% of them seen just once. Time point specified: persistent/refractory GD, antithyroid drugs over 5 years with positive TRAb. Isolated PBMC RNA provided the starting material for the TCR library. V gene TRBV28 combines with J gene TRBJ1-2; maybe TRBD1 (5 bases). This clonotype was sampled from a female donor with Graves disease. The sequences come from peripheral blood mononuclear cells (PBMCs), collected when the disease was refractory, from a patient treated with antithyroid drugs. The DNA for the CDR3 is TGTGCCAGCCTTCTCTCGGGGCGCGGCTGTGGCTACACCTTC. Encoded protein: CASLLSGRGCGYTF.